The next 5 T cell receptor beta chains were all read from a single sample in a study of blood T cell repertoires in COVID-19. Produced via immunoSEQ multiplex PCR; TCRdb's table is partial and in-frame only. The sample has approximately 170,000 clones, 65% to 80% seen once. Source material: PBMCs or T cells enriched from blood (not recorded which). The receptors originated from a woman in her 70s in a cohort exposed to, infected with or recovered from COVID-19 (not recorded which).

The table lists this clone with a count of one. V gene TRBV28 combines with J gene TRBJ1-5, with 8 positions matching TRBD1. CDR3 length: 14 amino acids. Germline V lookup: CDR1 MDHEN, CDR2 SYDVKM. The ends lost 11 bases at V and 3 bases at J; junction bases unmatched: 9. CDR3 sequence reads: CARTGGVNNQPQHF. DNA for the CDR3: TGTGCCCGTACAGGGGGTGTAAACAATCAGCCCCAGCATTTT.

V usage is TRBV5-4 and J usage is TRBJ2-1; D might be TRBD1 (5 bases). Trimming stripped 6 bases from V and 9 bases from J, with 16 bases between. CDR3 length equals 13 residues. Germline V gives CDR1 SGHNT, CDR2 YYREEE (reference sequence). The CDR3 is CASTLNSDSEQFF. The DNA of the CDR3 is TGTGCCAGCACGCTTAACTCTGACAGTGAGCAGTTCTTC.

The genes are TRBV5-1 and TRBJ2-1, with D possibly matching TRBD2 (6 bases). V shed 0 bases and J shed 6 bases, with 13 bases lying between them. Germline lookup yields CDR1 SGHRS and CDR2 YFSETQ. The CDR3 totals 15 residues. The CDR3 protein is CASSLGQRAGNEQFF. The CDR3, as DNA: TGCGCCAGCAGCTTGGGGCAGCGGGCTGGCAATGAGCAGTTCTTC.

The rearrangement uses TRBV5-8 and TRBJ1-3; D is uncertain. This CDR3 is 15 amino acids long. CDR1 SGHTS and CDR2 YDEGEE come from the germline V gene. The V gene lost 1 base and the J gene lost 0 bases, with 8 bases spanning the gap. The DNA for the CDR3 is TGTGCCAGCAGCTTGATTCCGAGCTCTGGAAACACCATATATTTT. Translating gives CASSLIPSSGNTIYF.

The V call is TRBV18, the J call TRBJ1-2; 7 nucleotides align to TRBD1. The CDR3 contains 14 residues. Germline CDR1 reads KGHSH; CDR2 reads LQKENI. The V gene end was trimmed by 3 bases and the J gene end by 6 bases; junction bases not matched to a gene: 7. CDR3: CASSPNRGPDGYTF. Here the CDR3 DNA reads TGTGCCAGCTCACCCAACAGGGGCCCCGATGGCTACACCTTC.